These 32 T cell receptor beta chains originate from one sample sequenced in a study of blood T cell repertoires in COVID-19. This table comes from immunoSEQ multiplex PCR, and its TCRdb copy is limited to in-frame clones, with some not included. The table includes around 100,000 clones, 80% to 90% detected once. Sequencing used peripheral blood. The source of these receptors is a man in his forties with acute or convalescent COVID-19.

The chain carries TRBV27 and TRBJ2-1; D is perhaps TRBD2 (6 bases). The V gene's germline CDR1 is MNHEY and CDR2 SMNVEV (reference sequence). The CDR3 consists of 13 residues. Trimming removed 0 bases from V and 10 bases from J, with 10 bases in between. The chain's CDR3 is CASSLSGAGEQFF. CDR3 sequence (DNA): TGTGCCAGCAGTTTATCAGGGGCGGGGGAGCAGTTCTTC.

The chain is built from TRBV12-5 and TRBJ1-4; 8 bases match TRBD1. CDR1 and CDR2 from the germline V gene are LGHNT and FRNRAP. V dropped 0 bases and J dropped 8; count of bases not matched to a gene: 5. CDR3 length equals 15 residues. CDR3 sequence: CASGLVRDRLEKLFF. CDR3 coding DNA: TGTGCTAGTGGTTTGGTACGGGACAGGTTGGAAAAACTGTTTTTT.

The rearrangement uses TRBV7-3 and TRBJ2-1; D possibly corresponds to TRBD2 (5 bases). The CDR3 runs to 16 residues. Germline lookup yields CDR1 SGHTA and CDR2 FQGTGA. Trimming pared 5 bases from V and 1 base from J, leaving 15 bases between. The CDR3 here is CASSAQPGRSYNEQFF. The CDR3 DNA sequence: TGTGCCAGCAGCGCCCAACCGGGGAGATCCTACAATGAGCAGTTCTTC. Together with reference TRBV7-3 and TRBJ2-1, the CDR3 gives the full variable domain: GAGVSQTPSNKVTEKGKYVELRCDPISGHTALYWYRQSLGQGPEFLIYFQGTGAADDSGLPNDRFFAVRPEGSVSTLKIQRTERGDSAVYLCASSAQPGRSYNEQFFGPGTRLTVL.

This clone was seen a few times. The chain combines TRBV27 with TRBJ2-1, with 10 bases fitting TRBD2. The trim removed 6 bases at V and 6 bases at J, leaving 8 bases unmatched. The CDR3 is 15 amino acids. Germline CDR1 and CDR2: MNHEY and SMNVEV (reference sequence). CDR3 loop: CASRVSGRSGNEQFF. The DNA of the CDR3 is TGTGCCAGCAGAGTTAGCGGGAGGTCGGGCAATGAGCAGTTCTTC.

This clone appeared many times. The chain carries TRBV5-1 and TRBJ2-7; the D gene is possibly TRBD2 (5 bases). Trimming took off 3 bases at V and 2 bases at J, with 27 bases between the two ends. The CDR3 covers 19 residues. Per the germline V gene, CDR1 is SGHRS and CDR2 is YFSETQ. As DNA, the CDR3 is TGCGCCAGCAGCTGGACGTTAGCGTCGGGCGCCACTCCAACCTACGAGCAGTACTTC. It translates to CASSWTLASGATPTYEQYF.

The chain uses TRBV4-1 and TRBJ2-5; 7 nucleotides align to TRBD2. CDR1 is MGHRA, CDR2 YSYEKL, per germline. Trimming cost V 3 bases and J 4 bases; bases outside gene matches: 11. The CDR3 runs to 16 residues. Written as DNA, the CDR3 is TGCGCCAGCAGCCAGGGGGGGAGGGCCGGTTTAGAGACCCAGTACTTC. Amino acid sequence: CASSQGGRAGLETQYF.

This sequence joins TRBV5-6 and TRBJ2-7; possibly TRBD2 for D (6 bases). V dropped 4 bases and J dropped 4 bases, with 18 bases sitting between them. This CDR3 comprises 15 residues. From germline, CDR1 is SGHDT and CDR2 YYEEEE. The CDR3 sequence is CASSPTGLASYEQYF. As DNA, the CDR3 is TGTGCCAGCAGCCCAACTGGGCTAGCGTCTTACGAGCAGTACTTC.

The V gene is TRBV7-9, the J gene TRBJ1-3, with D perhaps TRBD1 (5 bases). The CDR3 has 17 residues. V lost 3 bases to trimming and J lost 0 bases, with 15 bases between them. The germline gives CDR1 SEHNR, CDR2 FQNEAQ (reference sequence). The CDR3 here is CASSFERDFVSGNTIYF. Here the CDR3 DNA reads TGTGCCAGCAGCTTTGAAAGGGACTTTGTCTCTGGAAACACCATATATTTT.

The chain links TRBV7-9 to TRBJ2-5, with TRBD2 identical over 12 bases. This CDR3 has 18 amino acids. Germline V gives CDR1 SEHNR, CDR2 FQNEAQ (reference sequence). V shed 1 base and J 5 bases; nucleotides not matched to a gene: 11. This CDR3 is CASSLELAGGSHLETQYF. CDR3 nucleotides: TGTGCCAGCAGCTTAGAACTAGCGGGGGGCTCTCACCTGGAGACCCAGTACTTC. Supplemented by reference TRBV7-9 and TRBJ2-5, the full variable domain reads DTGVSQNPRHKITKRGQNVTFRCDPISEHNRLYWYRQTLGQGPEFLTYFQNEAQLEKSRLLSDRFSAERPKGSFSTLEIQRTEQGDSAMYLCASSLELAGGSHLETQYFGPGTRLLVL.

The V gene is TRBV9, the J gene TRBJ1-6; 8 nucleotides match TRBD1. Trimming cost V 4 bases and J 7 bases; bases outside gene matches: 13. This CDR3 spans 17 amino acids. CDR1 and CDR2 from the germline V gene are SGDLS and YYNGEE. CDR3 nucleotides: TGTGCCAGCAGCCCTCTAGGTCAGGGGGCGAAGAATTCACCCCTCCACTTT. Protein sequence: CASSPLGQGAKNSPLHF.

The chain couples TRBV2 to TRBJ1-4, with D unresolved. The V and J ends lost 6 bases and 2 bases respectively, with 13 bases between them. The germline V gene encodes CDR1 SNHLY and CDR2 FYNNEI. The CDR3 is 15 residues long. In DNA form, the CDR3 reads TGTGCCAGCAGCCTAGAAGGTTTGACTAATGAAAAACTGTTTTTT. Protein: CASSLEGLTNEKLFF.

The rearrangement links TRBV27 to TRBJ1-2; 12 bases are shared with TRBD1. CDR3 length equals 18 residues. Losses at the gene ends were 1 base for V and 2 bases for J; bases not matched to a gene: 8. The germline V gene has CDR1 MNHEY and CDR2 SMNVEV (reference sequence). The CDR3 sequence is CASSLFGTGGAGNYGYTF. CDR3 sequence (DNA): TGTGCCAGCAGTTTATTCGGGACAGGGGGCGCGGGAAACTATGGCTACACCTTC.

The chain is built from TRBV25-1 and TRBJ2-3; 11 nucleotides match TRBD1. Germline V CDR1 and CDR2: MGHDK, SYGVNS. This CDR3 contains 14 residues. V dropped 8 bases and J dropped 5; count of bases not matched to a gene: 6. CDR3 coding DNA: TGTGCCAGCCCGGACAGGGGGCCGGGAGATACGCAGTATTTT. Protein: CASPDRGPGDTQYF.

This CDR3 is CASSLFSSGDPYNEQFF. The CDR3 nucleotides read TGTGCCAGCAGTTTGTTTTCTAGCGGGGATCCCTACAATGAGCAGTTCTTC. The rearrangement links TRBV27 to TRBJ2-1; 9 bases match TRBD2. The CDR3 is 17 residues long. CDR1 MNHEY and CDR2 SMNVEV come from the germline V gene (reference sequence). The V segment lost 3 bases and the J segment 2 bases; nucleotides outside the gene matches: 8.

This chain links TRBV6-5 with TRBJ2-7; D may be TRBD2 (5 bases). The CDR3 consists of 15 residues. Germline V gives CDR1 MNHEY, CDR2 SVGAGI. Trimming removed 0 bases at V and 0 bases at J, with 9 bases between. CDR3 in DNA: TGTGCCAGCAGTTACTCGGGCGGGTCCTCCTACGAGCAGTACTTC. This sequence encodes CASSYSGGSSYEQYF.

The rearrangement joins TRBV19 to TRBJ2-6, with 8 bases lining up with TRBD1. This CDR3 has 15 amino acids. The trim removed 8 bases at V and 2 bases at J, leaving 5 bases unmatched. Germline CDR1 reads LNHDA; CDR2 reads SQIVND (reference sequence). The CDR3 DNA sequence: TGTGCCAGTTCCACAGGGGGACCTGGGGCCAACGTCCTGACTTTC. It translates to CASSTGGPGANVLTF. Variable domain in full (rest from reference TRBV19 and TRBJ2-6): DGGITQSPKYLFRKEGQNVTLSCEQNLNHDAMYWYRQDPGQGLRLIYYSQIVNDFQKGDIAEGYSVSREKKESFPLTVTSAQKNPTAFYLCASSTGGPGANVLTFGAGSRLTVL.

The rearrangement joins TRBV6-5 to TRBJ1-5; D is undetermined. The CDR3 sequence is 13 residues long. Trimming stripped 5 bases from V and 0 bases from J, with 5 bases between. From germline, CDR1 is MNHEY and CDR2 SVGAGI. The CDR3 DNA reads as TGTGCCAGCAGTCCTAATAGCAATCAGCCCCAGCATTTT. Translating gives CASSPNSNQPQHF.

This chain uses TRBV30 with TRBJ1-1; maybe TRBD1 (6 bases). The CDR3 runs to 15 residues. From germline, CDR1 is GTSNPN and CDR2 SVGIG (reference sequence). The ends were cut back, 0 bases at V and 0 bases at J, with 11 bases in the middle. CDR3 nucleotide sequence: TGTGCCTGGAGTGTACTTGGGGGCGTGAACACTGAAGCTTTCTTT. It specifies CAWSVLGGVNTEAFF.

V usage is TRBV6-5 and J usage is TRBJ2-1; 9 bases are a match to TRBD2. Germline assignment: CDR1 MNHEY and CDR2 SVGAGI. CDR3 length: 16 amino acids. V trimming: 0 bases; J trimming: 9 bases; junction bases outside the gene matches: 9. The chain's CDR3 is CASSYSRLAGLSEQFF. CDR3 coding DNA: TGTGCCAGCAGTTACTCGAGGCTAGCGGGATTAAGTGAGCAGTTCTTC.

This rearrangement joins TRBV28 to TRBJ1-4; D possibly corresponds to TRBD1 (5 bases). V lost 3 bases and J 0 bases, leaving 8 bases between the germline ends. Germline V gene sequence: CDR1 MDHEN, CDR2 SYDVKM. The CDR3 length is 15 residues. For the CDR3, the DNA is TGTGCCAGCAGTTTCCAAGGGGCAACTAATGAAAAACTGTTTTTT. Amino acids: CASSFQGATNEKLFF.

This chain links TRBV5-6 with TRBJ2-1; 9 positions agree with TRBD2. CDR3 length: 16 residues. Germline V lookup: CDR1 SGHDT, CDR2 YYEEEE. The V and J ends lost 0 bases and 10 bases, in that order; junction bases with no gene match: 11. CDR3 amino acids: CASSLAYSGGISEQFF. In DNA form, the CDR3 reads TGTGCCAGCAGCTTGGCCTACAGCGGGGGGATCAGCGAGCAGTTCTTC.

V usage is TRBV7-6 and J usage is TRBJ2-6, with D perhaps TRBD2 (5 bases). The CDR3 consists of 18 residues. V lost 5 bases, J lost 0 bases, and 17 bases lay in between. Looked up from germline, CDR1 is SGHVS and CDR2 is FNYEAQ. CDR3 in amino acids: CASSPGPVTSSGANVLTF. The DNA of the CDR3 is TGTGCCAGCAGCCCGGGCCCCGTCACTAGCTCTGGGGCCAACGTCCTGACTTTC.

The table lists this clone with a count of one. V gene TRBV9 combines with J gene TRBJ2-1; no definite D call. Trimming took off 0 bases at V and 2 bases at J, with 9 bases between the two ends. Per germline, CDR1 SGDLS and CDR2 YYNGEE. This CDR3 has 15 amino acids. CDR3 residues: CASSVVAVTYNEQFF. Here the CDR3 DNA reads TGTGCCAGCAGCGTAGTTGCGGTGACCTACAATGAGCAGTTCTTC.

The gene calls are TRBV7-3 and TRBJ2-1, with D possibly being TRBD1 (6 bases). The CDR3 is 13 residues long. CDR1 and CDR2 from the germline V gene are SGHTA and FQGTGA. Trimming shortened V by 5 bases and J by 15 bases, and 20 bases separated the two germline ends. The CDR3 sequence: CASSPTGSSAPFF. The CDR3 DNA reads as TGTGCCAGCAGCCCCACAGGGTCGAGCGCCCCGTTCTTC.

This chain links TRBV7-2 with TRBJ2-7; 8 nucleotides agree with TRBD1. V lost 5 bases and J lost 7; bases outside the gene matches: 7. Germline V CDR1 and CDR2: SGHTA, FQGNSA. This CDR3 comprises 13 residues. The CDR3 reads CASSRDRSSEQYF. CDR3 sequence (DNA): TGTGCCAGCAGCCGGGACAGGAGTTCAGAGCAGTACTTC. Full variable domain (remainder filled in from reference TRBV7-2 and TRBJ2-7): GAGVSQSPSNKVTEKGKDVELRCDPISGHTALYWYRQSLGQGLEFLIYFQGNSAPDKSGLPSDRFSAERTGGSVSTLTIQRTQQEDSAVYLCASSRDRSSEQYFGPGTRLTVT.

The rearrangement joins TRBV29-1 to TRBJ1-2, with TRBD1 matching over 10 bases. The CDR3 has 14 residues. Per the germline V gene, CDR1 is SQVTM and CDR2 is ANQGSEA. Unmatched junction bases numbered 10, after V lost 7 bases and J lost 5 bases. The DNA of the CDR3 is TGCAGCGCCTACGGACAGGGGGATTTTTATGGCTACACCTTC. Amino acid sequence: CSAYGQGDFYGYTF.

The chain combines TRBV27 with TRBJ2-7; possibly TRBD1 for D (6 bases). The CDR3 sequence is 13 residues long. Trimming left V 2 bases short and J 6 bases short, with 11 bases between. The germline V gene has CDR1 MNHEY and CDR2 SMNVEV (reference sequence). The CDR3: CASSLVRGGEQYF. CDR3 sequence (DNA): TGTGCCAGCAGTTTAGTCAGGGGTGGCGAGCAGTACTTC.

The chain combines TRBV6-6 with TRBJ2-7; a possible D gene is TRBD2 (6 bases). This CDR3 comprises 13 residues. The V end lost 0 bases, the J end lost 4 bases, and 7 bases lay between the germline ends. CDR1 is MNHNY and CDR2 is SVGAGI in the germline V gene (reference sequence). CDR3 sequence: CASSYSAGYEQYF. CDR3 sequence (DNA): TGTGCCAGCAGTTACTCTGCGGGATACGAGCAGTACTTC.

V is TRBV18 and J is TRBJ2-5; perhaps TRBD1 as D (5 bases). Germline V gene data show CDR1 as KGHSH and CDR2 as LQKENI. The CDR3 is made up of 14 amino acids. V lost 6 bases to trimming and J lost 4 bases, with 15 bases between them. CDR3: CASSHRTLGETQYF. CDR3 DNA sequence: TGTGCCAGCTCCCACAGGACGTTGGGAGAGACCCAGTACTTC.

The chain recombines TRBV3-1 (or the pseudogene TRBV3-2) with TRBJ1-3; D remains unclear. Trimming stripped 0 bases from V and 3 bases from J, with 9 bases between. The CDR3 sequence is 15 residues long. Germline lookup yields CDR1 LGHDT and CDR2 YNNKEL (reference sequence). The CDR3, as DNA: TGTGCCAGCAGCCAAGATCTGACGGGTGGAAACACCATATATTTT. Its protein is CASSQDLTGGNTIYF.

This clone was seen a single time. This chain joins TRBV2 and TRBJ1-2; no firm D call. This CDR3 has 14 amino acids. Deletions cut 4 bases from V and 8 bases from J, with 17 bases between. Germline loops: CDR1 SNHLY, CDR2 FYNNEI. CDR3 nucleotide sequence: TGTGCCAGCAGTGCCTACGGGGATCTTCAGGGCTACACCTTC. Translating gives CASSAYGDLQGYTF.

The chain is built from TRBV3-1 (or the pseudogene TRBV3-2) and TRBJ2-3; D gene ambiguous. Germline CDR1 LGHDT, CDR2 YNNKEL (reference sequence). V was clipped by 0 bases and J by 2 bases, with 6 bases between them. CDR3 size: 14 residues. Here the CDR3 DNA reads TGTGCCAGCAGCCAAGATACCTACACAGATACGCAGTATTTT. It codes for CASSQDTYTDTQYF.